Listed below are T cell receptor beta chains from one sample, sequenced in a study of memory CD4+ T cells and cytomegalovirus serostatus. The repertoire was sequenced with immunoSEQ multiplex PCR; TCRdb's copy has only in-frame clones and lacks some. The data hold about 48,000 clones, with around 80% observed a single time. The sample was memory CD4+ T cells from blood. Receptor source: an adult in good health and CMV-seronegative. Both conserved end residues are part of each CDR3. A D gene is named only where the DNA matches it firmly. Size is stated for part of the rows, as once, few or many counts, or as a class when the clone is expanded.

v_call: TRBV15; d_call: TRBD1; clone_size: .; j_call: TRBJ2-4; cdr3_aa: CATSRDLTGARKNIQYF; cdr3_nt: TGTGCCACCAGCAGAGATCTGACAGGGGCCCGCAAAAACATTCAGTACTTC
v_call: TRBV7-2; d_call: .; clone_size: few; j_call: TRBJ2-6; cdr3_aa: CASSQGDGPGANVLTF; cdr3_nt: TGTGCCAGCAGCCAAGGGGACGGCCCAGGGGCCAACGTCCTGACTTTC
v_call: TRBV19; d_call: .; clone_size: .; j_call: TRBJ2-1; cdr3_aa: CASGGLAIHNEQFF; cdr3_nt: TGTGCCAGTGGGGGGCTAGCCATCCACAATGAGCAGTTCTTC
v_call: TRBV19; d_call: .; clone_size: .; j_call: TRBJ1-5; cdr3_aa: CASSINRREGQPQHF; cdr3_nt: TGTGCCAGTAGTATAAATCGCAGGGAGGGTCAGCCCCAGCATTTT
v_call: TRBV21-1; d_call: .; clone_size: once; j_call: TRBJ1-2; cdr3_aa: CASSKWGHGYTF; cdr3_nt: TGTGCCAGCAGCAAGTGGGGGCATGGCTACACCTTC
v_call: TRBV5-1; d_call: .; clone_size: .; j_call: TRBJ1-5; cdr3_aa: CASSLLPGHSNQPQHF; cdr3_nt: TGCGCCAGCAGCTTGCTACCGGGACATAGCAATCAGCCCCAGCATTTT
v_call: TRBV27; d_call: TRBD1; clone_size: .; j_call: TRBJ1-2; cdr3_aa: CASSSLSKGADYGYTF; cdr3_nt: TGTGCCAGCAGTTCCTTGAGTAAGGGGGCGGATTATGGCTACACCTTC
v_call: TRBV18; d_call: .; clone_size: .; j_call: TRBJ1-6; cdr3_aa: CASSPPIGNSPLHF; cdr3_nt: TGTGCCAGCTCACCACCTATCGGAAATTCACCCCTCCACTTT
v_call: TRBV11-3; d_call: TRBD2; clone_size: once; j_call: TRBJ2-2; cdr3_aa: CASSAGLAGDGTGELFF; cdr3_nt: TGTGCCAGCAGCGCGGGACTAGCGGGAGATGGGACCGGGGAGCTGTTTTTT
v_call: TRBV5-1; d_call: TRBD2; clone_size: .; j_call: TRBJ2-5; cdr3_aa: CASRSGLAEQETQYF; cdr3_nt: TGCGCCAGCAGGTCAGGCCTAGCGGAACAAGAGACCCAGTACTTC
v_call: TRBV18; d_call: TRBD2; clone_size: few; j_call: TRBJ2-7; cdr3_aa: CASSLSGGSYEQYF; cdr3_nt: TGTGCCAGCTCTCTATCGGGGGGATCCTACGAGCAGTACTTC
v_call: TRBV7-6; d_call: .; clone_size: .; j_call: TRBJ1-6; cdr3_aa: CASSDGTARNSPLHF; cdr3_nt: TGTGCCAGCAGCGACGGGACGGCCCGGAACTCACCCCTCCACTTT
v_call: TRBV4-1; d_call: TRBD1; clone_size: .; j_call: TRBJ1-3; cdr3_aa: CASSLGQGYTIYF; cdr3_nt: TGCGCCAGCAGCCTGGGACAGGGGTACACCATATATTTT
v_call: TRBV10-3; d_call: .; clone_size: .; j_call: TRBJ1-1; cdr3_aa: CAISEKAQNTEAFF; cdr3_nt: TGTGCCATCAGTGAAAAGGCTCAGAACACTGAAGCTTTCTTT
v_call: TRBV6-1; d_call: .; clone_size: .; j_call: TRBJ1-5; cdr3_aa: CASSEGGRDNQPQHF; cdr3_nt: TGTGCCAGCAGTGAAGGAGGCAGGGATAATCAGCCCCAGCATTTT
v_call: TRBV27; d_call: .; clone_size: .; j_call: TRBJ1-4; cdr3_aa: CASSLKQTARNEKLFF; cdr3_nt: TGTGCCAGCAGTTTAAAGCAGACAGCGCGAAATGAAAAACTGTTTTTT
v_call: TRBV12-5; d_call: TRBD1; clone_size: .; j_call: TRBJ1-2; cdr3_aa: CASGYEKGANGGYTF; cdr3_nt: TGTGCTAGTGGTTATGAGAAGGGGGCTAATGGAGGCTACACCTTC
v_call: TRBV9; d_call: TRBD1; clone_size: .; j_call: TRBJ1-6; cdr3_aa: CASSQQTGNSPLHF; cdr3_nt: TGTGCCAGCAGCCAGCAGACAGGGAATTCACCCCTCCACTTT
v_call: TRBV2; d_call: TRBD2; clone_size: .; j_call: TRBJ2-3; cdr3_aa: CASKLAGRGDTQYF; cdr3_nt: TGTGCCAGCAAACTAGCGGGAAGGGGAGATACGCAGTATTTT
v_call: TRBV5-6; d_call: TRBD1; clone_size: .; j_call: TRBJ1-1; cdr3_aa: CASSWGDSMNTEAFF; cdr3_nt: TGTGCCAGCAGCTGGGGGGACAGTATGAACACTGAAGCTTTCTTT
v_call: TRBV5-1; d_call: .; clone_size: few; j_call: TRBJ1-1; cdr3_aa: CASQRLGGNTEAFF; cdr3_nt: TGCGCCAGCCAACGCCTCGGAGGGAACACTGAAGCTTTCTTT
v_call: TRBV21-1; d_call: .; clone_size: .; j_call: TRBJ1-5; cdr3_aa: CASVMEGQPQHF; cdr3_nt: TGTGCCAGCGTAATGGAGGGGCAGCCCCAGCATTTT
v_call: TRBV6-5; d_call: .; clone_size: .; j_call: TRBJ2-7; cdr3_aa: CASSYSGKYEQYF; cdr3_nt: TGTGCCAGCAGTTACTCGGGCAAGTACGAGCAGTACTTC
v_call: TRBV5-1; d_call: .; clone_size: .; j_call: TRBJ2-7; cdr3_aa: CASSPEGTTAYEQYF; cdr3_nt: TGCGCCAGCAGCCCTGAGGGGACAACCGCCTACGAGCAGTACTTC
v_call: TRBV5-1; d_call: .; clone_size: .; j_call: TRBJ1-1; cdr3_aa: CASSLGLRGNTEAFF; cdr3_nt: TGCGCCAGCAGCTTGGGGCTCCGAGGGAACACTGAAGCTTTCTTT
v_call: TRBV19; d_call: .; clone_size: .; j_call: TRBJ1-1; cdr3_aa: CASSIRVLGAGSGGTFF; cdr3_nt: TGTGCCAGTAGTATACGAGTCCTTGGGGCCGGCTCTGGTGGAACTTTCTTT
v_call: TRBV5-1; d_call: TRBD1; clone_size: medium-sized; j_call: TRBJ2-5; cdr3_aa: CASSSGQGSRSYQETQYF; cdr3_nt: TGCGCCAGCAGCTCGGGACAGGGGAGTCGATCTTACCAAGAGACCCAGTACTTC
v_call: TRBV5-4; d_call: TRBD1; clone_size: few; j_call: TRBJ1-2; cdr3_aa: CASGGQPFYGYTF; cdr3_nt: TGTGCCAGCGGGGGACAGCCTTTCTATGGCTACACCTTC
v_call: TRBV6-1; d_call: .; clone_size: .; j_call: TRBJ1-3; cdr3_aa: CASSLQGAGNTIYF; cdr3_nt: TGTGCCAGCAGCCTTCAGGGAGCCGGAAACACCATATATTTT
v_call: TRBV18; d_call: TRBD1; clone_size: .; j_call: TRBJ2-7; cdr3_aa: CASSSNPGTGASYEQYF; cdr3_nt: TGTGCCAGCTCGTCAAACCCCGGGACAGGGGCTTCCTACGAGCAGTACTTC
v_call: TRBV10-3; d_call: .; clone_size: .; j_call: TRBJ1-1; cdr3_aa: CAIRGRGLAGETEAFF; cdr3_nt: TGTGCCATCAGGGGGCGAGGGTTAGCAGGGGAAACTGAAGCTTTCTTT
v_call: TRBV28; d_call: TRBD2; clone_size: few; j_call: TRBJ2-2; cdr3_aa: CASSLTSGRIGELFF; cdr3_nt: TGTGCCAGCAGTTTAACTAGCGGGAGGATCGGGGAGCTGTTTTTT
v_call: TRBV10-2; d_call: .; clone_size: .; j_call: TRBJ2-3; cdr3_aa: CASSELGSTQYF; cdr3_nt: TGCGCCAGCAGTGAGTTGGGGAGTACGCAGTATTTT
v_call: TRBV11-1; d_call: .; clone_size: .; j_call: TRBJ2-7; cdr3_aa: CASSLHGYEQYF; cdr3_nt: TGTGCCAGCAGCTTACACGGTTACGAGCAGTACTTC
v_call: TRBV2; d_call: .; clone_size: .; j_call: TRBJ2-5; cdr3_aa: CASKPGPGTQYF; cdr3_nt: TGTGCCAGCAAGCCGGGGCCGGGGACCCAGTACTTC
v_call: TRBV12-1; d_call: .; clone_size: .; j_call: TRBJ2-1; cdr3_aa: CASSFAGGRDGVNEQFF; cdr3_nt: TGTGCCAGCAGCTTTGCCGGGGGGCGGGACGGAGTGAATGAGCAGTTCTTC
v_call: TRBV2; d_call: .; clone_size: .; j_call: TRBJ2-5; cdr3_aa: CASGPLETQYF; cdr3_nt: TGTGCCAGTGGACCGCTAGAGACCCAGTACTTC
v_call: TRBV5-4; d_call: .; clone_size: .; j_call: TRBJ2-1; cdr3_aa: CASSQRRGISSDEQFF; cdr3_nt: TGTGCCAGCAGCCAGAGGCGGGGTATTAGCTCCGATGAGCAGTTCTTC